This paragraph covers one TCR beta chain sequence. Its antigen is currently unknown. The sample is drawn from a study of vaccination effects on CD4 cells after COVID-19. Study-wide results and limits: Convalescent patients numbered few in the study; early post-infection timepoints were missing entirely.

V was shortened by 2 bases and J by 4 bases, with 23 bases between the two germline ends. Looked up from germline, CDR1 is SGHTA and CDR2 is FQGNSA. The CDR3 consists of 19 residues. Clones were sequenced by immunoSEQ multiplex PCR, and TCRdb holds only the in-frame ones, with some missing. The sample holds tens of thousands of clones, 73% seen once. Antigen-specific CD4+ T cell clonotypes were called by their expansion after viral peptide-pool culture in ViraFEST. An approximately ten-day culture period preceded the isolation of CD4+ T cells. Nobody among the vaccine recipients had prior SARS-CoV-2 infection (nucleocapsid antibodies were negative).

The V call is TRBV7-2, the J call TRBJ2-2; a weak D match, TRBD2 (6 bases). The sequencing here drew on CD4+ T cells from PBMCs cultured with SARS-CoV-2 spike peptides, taken before COVID-19 vaccination. The source is a human donor who received a COVID-19 vaccine. The chain's CDR3 is CASSLLYRWGGEPTGELFF. The CDR3 region has the DNA TGTGCCAGCAGCTTATTGTATAGATGGGGCGGGGAACCCACCGGGGAGCTGTTTTTT.